This T cell receptor beta chain derives from a study of CD8 T cells in ankylosing spondylitis. Study results and limitations: Disease-linked clones had a CD8+ phenotype and relatively low frequency in peripheral blood.

Molecular-barcoded quantitative 5'-RACE produced these TCR beta libraries. MiXCR, run by TCRdb on the 5' RACE reads, gives a single entry per CDR3 protein. Of around 330,000 distinct CDR3 sequences in the sample, roughly 11% are singletons; the top ten hold about a tenth. There are many counts of this clonotype. Its antigen is not identified. The germline gives CDR1 SGHRS, CDR2 YFSETQ. This CDR3 comprises 15 residues. V lost 0 bases and J 1 base, leaving 10 bases between the germline ends. The receptor comes from a female donor with ankylosing spondylitis or in good health (not recorded which). The rearrangement links TRBV5-1 to TRBJ1-1; D unclear. The sample consisted of blood, either unsorted or a sorted T cell fraction (not recorded which). CDR3 in amino acids: CASSLEGRGNTEAFF. The DNA for the CDR3 is TGCGCCAGCAGCTTGGAAGGGAGAGGGAACACTGAAGCTTTCTTT.